This T cell receptor (beta chain) was sequenced in a study of radiotherapy plus CTLA-4 blockade in lung cancer. Study overall: Among patients, less than 20% showed objective responses, and 25% to 35% had disease control. Regarding the study as a whole: Blood saw expansion of tumor-derived TCR clones after radiotherapy plus ipilimumab. Response, reportedly, was best predicted by interferon-beta along with early blood T cell clone dynamics.

As regards this clone: The antigen is unknown.

Germline V gene sequence: CDR1 MNHEY, CDR2 SMNVEV (reference sequence). The V end lost 3 bases, the J end lost 8 bases, and 13 bases lay between the germline ends. The CDR3 covers 13 residues. Chemo-refractory metastatic non-small-cell lung cancer patients underwent focal radiation alongside CTLA-4 blockade with ipilimumab. This table comes from immunoSEQ multiplex PCR, and its TCRdb copy is limited to in-frame clones, with some not included. The sample yields about 48,000 clones, more than 75% seen once. Here the sequenced sample was peripheral blood, taken from a patient treated with radiotherapy plus ipilimumab. This receptor was taken from a human donor with non-small cell lung cancer who had stable disease on radiotherapy plus ipilimumab. V and J are TRBV27 and TRBJ1-2, with D possibly being TRBD1 (6 bases). CDR3 DNA sequence: TGTGCCAGCAGTTTGGGGGCTCTCGGCGGCTACACCTTC. Translated: CASSLGALGGYTF.